A single sample gave rise to the 18 T cell receptor beta chains below, sequenced in a study of control samples from healthy donors and cancer patients. Using immunoSEQ multiplex PCR, the repertoire was profiled, and TCRdb retains in-frame clones only, with some absent. The sample records fewer than 70,000 clones, 84% being singletons. Input material: PBMCs. The receptors shown here come from a woman between 50 and 59 years old with lung cancer.

The chain employs TRBV27 and TRBJ1-5; D gene unclear. Trimming pared 5 bases from V and 3 bases from J, leaving 8 bases between. Germline CDR1 reads MNHEY; CDR2 reads SMNVEV (reference sequence). This CDR3 spans 13 amino acids. This CDR3 is CASSQAINQPQHF. The CDR3 coding sequence is TGTGCCAGCAGTCAAGCAATCAATCAGCCCCAGCATTTT.

A single count supports this clone. The rearrangement uses TRBV7-2 and TRBJ2-7; possibly TRBD1 for D (5 bases). Germline V lookup: CDR1 SGHTA, CDR2 FQGNSA. Between the trimmed V and J ends, which lost 5 bases and 5 bases, there was a span of 13 bases. The CDR3 loop spans 13 amino acids. The DNA for the CDR3 is TGTGCCAGCAGCAGGGGCACAGGTAACGAGCAGTACTTC. Translating it yields CASSRGTGNEQYF.

The chain employs TRBV19 and TRBJ2-3, with 9 bases matching TRBD1. This CDR3 comprises 16 residues. Per the germline V gene, CDR1 is LNHDA and CDR2 is SQIVND (reference sequence). V shed 0 bases and J 7 bases; nucleotides not matched to a gene: 8. The CDR3 sequence: CASSIDGPGQGNTQYF. The CDR3 DNA reads TGTGCCAGTAGTATAGATGGTCCGGGACAGGGTAATACGCAGTATTTT. The whole variable domain, remainder taken from reference TRBV19 and TRBJ2-3, is DGGITQSPKYLFRKEGQNVTLSCEQNLNHDAMYWYRQDPGQGLRLIYYSQIVNDFQKGDIAEGYSVSREKKESFPLTVTSAQKNPTAFYLCASSIDGPGQGNTQYFGPGTRLTVL.

The V and J genes are TRBV6-5 and TRBJ2-1, with TRBD1 matching 7 bases. The CDR3 spans 15 residues. V lost 5 bases and J lost 8; bases outside the gene matches: 12. Per the germline V gene, CDR1 is MNHEY and CDR2 is SVGAGI. The CDR3 here is CASSTGTENGYEQFF. Written as DNA, the CDR3 is TGTGCCAGCAGTACCGGGACAGAAAATGGGTATGAGCAGTTCTTC.

V usage is TRBV27 and J usage is TRBJ2-7; D remains ambiguous. V was pared by 5 bases and J by 0 bases, with 11 bases between. The CDR3 is made up of 14 amino acids. Germline CDR1 is MNHEY and CDR2 is SMNVEV (reference sequence). CDR3 sequence: CASSLGKYSYEQYF. The CDR3, as DNA: TGTGCCAGCAGTCTAGGTAAATACTCCTACGAGCAGTACTTC.

This sequence joins TRBV5-1 and TRBJ1-5; 7 bases align to TRBD1. The trim removed 1 base at V and 0 bases at J, leaving 1 base unmatched. The CDR3 length is 15 residues. The germline gives CDR1 SGHRS, CDR2 YFSETQ. The CDR3 spells CASSLTGVSNQPQHF. In nucleotides, the CDR3 is TGCGCCAGCAGCTTGACAGGGGTTAGCAATCAGCCCCAGCATTTT.

This clone was seen many times. The chain uses TRBV7-3 and TRBJ1-1; unclear D gene. CDR1 and CDR2 from the germline V gene are SGHTA and FQGTGA. Trimming left V 5 bases short and J 2 bases short, with 9 bases between. The CDR3 runs to 13 residues. As DNA, the CDR3 is TGTGCCAGCAGCCCTCACACAAACACTGAAGCTTTCTTT. Translation: CASSPHTNTEAFF.

V is TRBV7-2 and J is TRBJ1-2, with 7 bases aligning to TRBD1. V shed 7 bases, J shed 3 bases, and the junction held 5 bases outside the gene matches. Germline V CDR1 and CDR2: SGHTA, FQGNSA. The CDR3 runs to 13 residues. As DNA, the CDR3 is TGTGCCAGCACCGAGGGGGCGTACTATGGCTACACCTTC. It is translated as CASTEGAYYGYTF.

The rearrangement links TRBV28 to TRBJ1-1, with D unresolved. The germline V gene encodes CDR1 MDHEN and CDR2 SYDVKM. Deletions cut 7 bases from V and 11 bases from J, with 14 bases between. This CDR3 comprises 11 residues. CDR3 protein: CASIYLRRAFF. CDR3 coding DNA: TGTGCCAGCATTTACCTTCGGAGGGCTTTCTTT.

This clone was observed a handful of times. The rearrangement uses TRBV9 and TRBJ1-1; the match to TRBD1 covers 7 bases. Germline V gene data show CDR1 as SGDLS and CDR2 as YYNGEE. Trimming removed 0 bases from V and 1 base from J; junction bases left unmatched: 15. The CDR3 extends over 19 amino acids. CDR3 sequence reads: CASSVVVVEGRGSNTEAFF. The CDR3 bases are TGTGCCAGCAGCGTAGTAGTTGTTGAAGGCAGGGGGTCGAACACTGAAGCTTTCTTT.

The V gene is TRBV7-8, the J gene TRBJ2-5; D is possibly TRBD2 (6 bases). Trimming stripped 5 bases from V and 5 bases from J, with 21 bases between. The CDR3 length is 16 residues. CDR1 and CDR2 (germline): SGHVS, FQNEAQ. For the CDR3, the DNA is TGTGCCAGCAGCCCTACGATCTTCTCCGCGGGGGAGACCCAGTACTTC. This codes for CASSPTIFSAGETQYF.

This chain links TRBV19 with TRBJ2-7; 9 bases are shared with TRBD1. The germline V gene has CDR1 LNHDA and CDR2 SQIVND (reference sequence). V was clipped by 1 base and J by 5 bases; unmatched bases: 9. CDR3 length equals 16 residues. CDR3 loop: CASSIARGTGYHEQYF. CDR3 DNA sequence: TGTGCCAGTAGTATAGCGCGCGGGACAGGGTACCACGAGCAGTACTTC.

This chain joins TRBV7-3 and TRBJ1-6; 9 bases line up with TRBD1. The V gene's germline CDR1 is SGHTA and CDR2 FQGTGA. The V and J ends lost 5 bases and 7 bases, in that order; junction bases with no gene match: 6. CDR3 size: 15 residues. CDR3 sequence reads: CASSPSGQGNSPLHF. The CDR3, as DNA: TGTGCCAGCAGCCCTTCGGGACAGGGAAATTCACCCCTCCACTTT.

V is TRBV3-1 (or the pseudogene TRBV3-2) and J is TRBJ1-2, with 9 bases fitting TRBD1. J lost 7 bases, V lost 0 bases, and 6 bases had no gene match. Germline values: CDR1 LGHDT, CDR2 YNNKEL (reference sequence). The CDR3 length is 15 residues. As DNA, the CDR3 is TGTGCCAGCAGCCAAGAAAGGGACAGGGTGTTTGGCTACACCTTC. Translation gives CASSQERDRVFGYTF.

This chain uses TRBV28 with TRBJ2-7; unclear D gene. Germline loops: CDR1 MDHEN, CDR2 SYDVKM. CDR3 length: 11 amino acids. Between the trimmed V and J ends, which lost 4 bases and 1 base, there was a span of 2 bases. CDR3 sequence (DNA): TGTGCCAGCAGTTCATCCTACGAGCAGTACTTC. Its protein is CASSSSYEQYF.

V usage is TRBV7-9 and J usage is TRBJ1-2; no reliable D call. Germline CDR1 reads SEHNR; CDR2 reads FQNEAQ (reference sequence). The germline V and J ends were trimmed by 0 bases and 5 bases, with 7 bases remaining between them. This CDR3 spans 13 amino acids. The CDR3 nucleotides read TGTGCCAGCAGCTTAGCGGGGTTTTATGGCTACACCTTC. Translated: CASSLAGFYGYTF. Together with reference TRBV7-9 and TRBJ1-2, the CDR3 gives the full variable domain: DTGVSQNPRHKITKRGQNVTFRCDPISEHNRLYWYRQTLGQGPEFLTYFQNEAQLEKSRLLSDRFSAERPKGSFSTLEIQRTEQGDSAMYLCASSLAGFYGYTFGSGTRLTVV.

The rearrangement links TRBV11-3 to TRBJ1-5, with D uncertain. CDR1 and CDR2 from the germline V gene are SGHNT and YENEEA. Deletions cut 3 bases from V and 1 base from J, with 7 bases between. The CDR3 contains 14 residues. The chain's CDR3 is CASSFSGSNQPQHF. Here the CDR3 DNA reads TGTGCCAGCAGCTTCAGTGGAAGCAATCAGCCCCAGCATTTT.

The V and J genes are TRBV5-5 and TRBJ1-1; D is perhaps TRBD1 (6 bases). Germline CDR1 reads SGHKS; CDR2 reads YYEKEE (reference sequence). V was shortened by 4 bases and J by 4 bases, with 14 bases between the two germline ends. CDR3 length: 14 amino acids. The CDR3 loop reads CASSPQGMITEAFF. The CDR3 bases are TGTGCCAGCAGCCCCCAGGGGATGATCACTGAAGCTTTCTTT. The whole variable domain, remainder taken from reference TRBV5-5 and TRBJ1-1, is DAGVTQSPTHLIKTRGQQVTLRCSPISGHKSVSWYQQVLGQGPQFIFQYYEKEERGRGNFPDRFSARQFPNYSSELNVNALLLGDSALYLCASSPQGMITEAFFGQGTRLTVV.